This entry features one T cell receptor (beta chain) sequence. Its antigen is undetermined. This sample is drawn from a study of cytomegalovirus exposure and HLA in healthy donors. Overall study results and limits: CMV serostatus was the sole immune exposure information available. An analysis done earlier found most TCR beta V segments productive about 87% or about 30% of the time.

Between the trimmed V and J ends, which lost 3 bases and 8 bases, there was a span of 9 bases. This CDR3 has 12 residues. The germline CDR1 and CDR2 sequences are SGDLS and YYNGEE. The PCR was carried out with 60 Vbeta primers and 13 Jbeta primers. Produced via immunoSEQ multiplex PCR; TCRdb's table is partial and in-frame only. This repertoire shows 40,000 or so clones, roughly 90% found once; its top ten account for 2% to 3%. The TCR was taken from a woman in her late teens or twenties in good health and CMV-seronegative. The chain links TRBV9 to TRBJ2-1; D is undetermined. The sample comprised PBMCs. The CDR3 loop is CASSALSDEQFF. The CDR3 DNA reads as TGTGCCAGCAGCGCCTTATCCGATGAGCAGTTCTTC.